This entry describes one T cell receptor beta chain. Its specificity is not known. The record originates from a study of cytomegalovirus exposure and HLA in healthy donors. Study summary: Out of 350 to 400 genotyped donors, approximately 84% belonged to the Caucasian-associated ancestry cluster.

The PCR used 60 Vbeta and 13 Jbeta primers. Assay used: immunoSEQ multiplex PCR; TCRdb lists only in-frame clones, some missing. This specimen shows 200,000 to 250,000 clones; the ten leading clones hold approximately 0.98%. Findings of the study overall: In a later analysis, a missense DCLRE1C variant was linked to TCR beta V- and J-gene trimming.

Trimming pared 6 bases from V and 1 base from J, leaving 13 bases between. This CDR3 region has 14 residues. Germline V gene sequence: CDR1 MNHEY, CDR2 SVGAGI. The sample consisted of PBMCs. The chain joins TRBV6-5 to TRBJ2-7; D not resolved. The receptor was derived from a woman aged 25 to 39 in good health and CMV-seropositive. The CDR3 sequence: CASRAHDQSYEQYF. The DNA of the CDR3 is TGTGCCAGCAGAGCCCACGATCAATCCTACGAGCAGTACTTC.